A selection of T cell receptor beta chains follows, all from one sample in a study of blood T cells in healthy people across ages. TCRdb reprocessed the 5' RACE reads with MiXCR, giving one entry per CDR3 protein. The data contain around 800,000 distinct CDR3 sequences, around 45% of them seen just once; the ten biggest clones take up around 21%. What was sequenced was blood. These receptor sequences come from a man in his 60s in good health. Each CDR3 is given with its conserved first and last residue. D genes are given only for firm matches. Size values are once, few and many counts, or a class for expanded clones, and some rows have none.

j_gene,v_gene,abundance,d_gene,CDR3nt,CDR3aa
TRBJ2-7,TRBV4-2,-,TRBD1,TGTGCCAGCAGCCACGAACCCGCACCCGGGACAGGAACCTACGAGCAGTACTTC,CASSHEPAPGTGTYEQYF
TRBJ1-5,TRBV27,few,-,TGTGCCACTAGAACGGGGGCAGAAAATCAGCCCCAGCATTTT,CATRTGAENQPQHF
TRBJ1-2,TRBV7-2,-,-,TGTGCCAGCAGCTTATCAGAGGTCGTCAGCTATGGCTACACCTTC,CASSLSEVVSYGYTF
TRBJ2-7,TRBV5-1,-,-,TGCGCCAGCAGCCGGGGAATTGGGAGCTCCTACGAGCAGTACTTC,CASSRGIGSSYEQYF
TRBJ1-6,TRBV7-2,-,-,TGTGCCAGCAGCACCCACCAGAGGAATTCACCCCTCCACTTT,CASSTHQRNSPLHF
TRBJ1-3,TRBV7-2,-,-,TGTGCCAGCAGCTTAGCTATGGGGTCAGGAAACACCATATATTTT,CASSLAMGSGNTIYF
TRBJ2-1,TRBV30,-,TRBD2,TGTGCCTGGAGTGTAATGGCTAGCGGGGCCGATGAGCAGTTCTTC,CAWSVMASGADEQFF
TRBJ2-7,TRBV20-1,-,-,TGCAGTGGAGGTTACGAGCAGTACTTC,CSGGYEQYF
TRBJ1-1,TRBV6-1,-,-,TGTGCCAGCACCAAGGGAGGACAGAGAAGTGAAGCTTTCTTT,CASTKGGQRSEAFF
TRBJ2-7,TRBV29-1,-,TRBD1,TGCAGCGTTGAAGAAGCTGGACAGGGCGGCTACGAGCAGTACTTC,CSVEEAGQGGYEQYF
TRBJ2-6,TRBV9,-,-,TGTGCCAGCAGCGTACAATCTGGGGCCAACGTCCTGACTTTC,CASSVQSGANVLTF
TRBJ2-7,TRBV4-1,-,-,TGCACCAGCAGCCAACGGTCGGGGAACGAGCAGTACTTC,CTSSQRSGNEQYF
TRBJ1-2,TRBV5-6,-,TRBD1,TGTGCCAGCAGCCACACGACAGGGGCATATGGCTACACCTTC,CASSHTTGAYGYTF
TRBJ2-7,TRBV12-3/TRBV12-4,-,-,TGTGCCAGCGTTAACAGCGGGTGGGCCGAGCAGTACTTC,CASVNSGWAEQYF
TRBJ2-1,TRBV7-8,-,-,TGTGCCAGCAGCTTTCGGGAGACCAAGAACAATGAGCAGTTCTTC,CASSFRETKNNEQFF
TRBJ2-5,TRBV12-5,-,-,TGTGCTAGTGTCGGGGGACGCGAGACCCAGTACTTC,CASVGGRETQYF
TRBJ2-3,TRBV29-1,-,-,TGCAGGGCAGAGGAGGCCGATACGCAGTATTTT,CRAEEADTQYF
TRBJ2-5,TRBV7-9,-,TRBD2,TGTGCCAGCAGACCCGAGCTAGCGGCGCAAGAGACCCAGTACTTC,CASRPELAAQETQYF
TRBJ2-7,TRBV28,-,TRBD2,TGTGCCAGCAGCCCTGCGAGTAGCGGGAGCAGCTCCTACGAGCAGTACTTC,CASSPASSGSSSYEQYF
TRBJ1-2,TRBV28,-,-,TGTGCCAGCAGTTTCGGGCAGGGACCCTATGGCTACACCTTC,CASSFGQGPYGYTF
TRBJ1-6,TRBV7-2,-,TRBD1,TGTGCCAGCAGCTCCGACAGGGTGGCTAATAATTCACCCCTCCACTTT,CASSSDRVANNSPLHF
TRBJ2-4,TRBV20-1,few,TRBD1,TGCAGTGCTGGGGGGACAGGGGGTAAACTAGCCAAAAACATTCAGTACTTC,CSAGGTGGKLAKNIQYF
TRBJ2-4,TRBV7-9,few,TRBD2,TGTGCCAGCAGCTGGGCGGCGGGGGAGCAGTACTTC,CASSWAAGEQYF
TRBJ1-2,TRBV20-1,few,-,TGCAGTGCTCGAGGAGATGTGGACTATGGCTACACCTTC,CSARGDVDYGYTF
TRBJ2-3,TRBV9,-,-,TGTGCCAGCCGGCTAGCCGGAGATACGCAGTATTTT,CASRLAGDTQYF
TRBJ1-1,TRBV20-1,few,-,TGCAGCTCCCGGGAATTTATGAACACTGAAGCTTTCTTT,CSSREFMNTEAFF
TRBJ1-2,TRBV11-2,-,-,TGTGCCAGCAGCCGAAATAGGGGTGGAGGCTATGGCTACACCTTC,CASSRNRGGGYGYTF
TRBJ1-1,TRBV2,-,TRBD1,TGTGCCAGCAGTGATTTCCAGGGGGCGACAGGAGCTTTCTTT,CASSDFQGATGAFF
TRBJ2-3,TRBV4-1,few,-,TGCGCCAGCAGCCAAGGAAGAGGTGGTGGCGGATCCACAGATACGCAGTATTTT,CASSQGRGGGGSTDTQYF
TRBJ1-2,TRBV10-3,-,-,TGTGCCATTTCACGAGGTTATGGCTACACCTTC,CAISRGYGYTF
TRBJ2-5,TRBV7-2,few,-,TGTGCCAGCAGCTTAGCGACAGGAGGTGGCCAAGAGACCCAGTACTTC,CASSLATGGGQETQYF
TRBJ2-1,TRBV12-3/TRBV12-4,-,TRBD2,TGTGCCAGCAGGACTAGCGGGGGAATAAATGAGCAGTTCTTC,CASRTSGGINEQFF
TRBJ1-6,TRBV20-1,-,TRBD1,TGCAGTGCTAGAGATTTAAGGACAGGGCTTAATTCACCCCTCCACTTT,CSARDLRTGLNSPLHF
TRBJ2-5,TRBV20-1,-,-,TGCAGTGCTAGTACAGGGAACGGGGAGACCCAGTACTTC,CSASTGNGETQYF
TRBJ1-2,TRBV2,-,-,TGTGCCAGCAGTACTCGGAGGGCCCGGGGCTACACCTTC,CASSTRRARGYTF
TRBJ1-4,TRBV6-2/TRBV6-3,-,-,TGTGCCAGCAGTTACTTGGACGGAATTAATGAAAAACTGTTTTTT,CASSYLDGINEKLFF
TRBJ1-4,TRBV18,-,TRBD1,TGTGCCGGCTCACGGGGACAGGGCGGTGGAGAAAAACTGTTTTTT,CAGSRGQGGGEKLFF
TRBJ2-7,TRBV14,-,-,TGTGCCAGCAGCCAAGAGGGGGTTCTATCCCTCTACGAGCAGTACTTC,CASSQEGVLSLYEQYF
TRBJ2-7,TRBV6-6,-,TRBD2,TGTGCCAGCAGTCGGACTAGCGGGGGCCCTACCTACGAGCAGTACTTC,CASSRTSGGPTYEQYF
TRBJ1-1,TRBV20-1,-,-,TGCAGTGCTAGGGTGAGGTCTGAAGCTTTCTTT,CSARVRSEAFF
TRBJ2-5,TRBV7-2,-,-,TGTGCCAGCAGCGAGGCGGACCGGCCGTTGGAGACCCAGTACTTC,CASSEADRPLETQYF
TRBJ2-1,TRBV3-1,-,TRBD2,TGTGCCAACAGCCAAGGCGGCGGGGGGCCGTATGAGCAGTTCTTC,CANSQGGGGPYEQFF
TRBJ2-5,TRBV29-1,few,TRBD2,TGCAGCACCGGGGCTAGCGGGGTGGAGACCCAGTACTTC,CSTGASGVETQYF
TRBJ2-1,TRBV11-2,-,-,TGTGCCAGCGGAAGGGCCATCAGTGGTGAGAAGTTCTTC,CASGRAISGEKFF
TRBJ2-7,TRBV20-1,few,-,TGCAGTGCGTCTACAGGGTTTGGGTCCTACGAGCAGTACTTC,CSASTGFGSYEQYF
TRBJ1-4,TRBV20-1,few,TRBD1,TGCAGTGCTGCCGGGACAGGAGAAGAAAAACTGTTTTTT,CSAAGTGEEKLFF
TRBJ2-3,TRBV20-1,few,-,TGCAGTGCTAGAGCCCAGATCACAGATACGCAGTATTTT,CSARAQITDTQYF
TRBJ2-7,TRBV27,many,TRBD2,TGTGCCAGCAGTTTATCTAGCGGGGGGAACTACGAGCAGTACTTC,CASSLSSGGNYEQYF
TRBJ1-5,TRBV27,-,-,TGTGCCAGCAGTTTATGGGGGACAACTACTAATCAGCCCCAGCATTTT,CASSLWGTTTNQPQHF
TRBJ2-3,TRBV9,-,-,TGTGCCAGCAGCGTACACCAACGCACAGATACGCAGTATTTT,CASSVHQRTDTQYF
TRBJ2-1,TRBV6-2/TRBV6-3,-,-,TGTGCCAGCAGTTCCAGACTAGTGGGGAACAATGAGCAGTTCTTC,CASSSRLVGNNEQFF
TRBJ2-1,TRBV4-3,-,-,TGCGCCAGCAGCCAAGATAGGCGACTGAACTCCTACAATGAGCAGTTCTTC,CASSQDRRLNSYNEQFF